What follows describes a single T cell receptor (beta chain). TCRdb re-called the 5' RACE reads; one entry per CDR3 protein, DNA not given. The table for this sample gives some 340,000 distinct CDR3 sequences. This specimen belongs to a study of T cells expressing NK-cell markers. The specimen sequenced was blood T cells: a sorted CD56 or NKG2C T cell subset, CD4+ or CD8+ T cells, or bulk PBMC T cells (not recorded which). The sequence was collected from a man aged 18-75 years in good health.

The CDR3 protein is CSVAQGADYTF. The gene calls are TRBV29-1 and TRBJ1-2; there is no DNA to check the TCRdb D call of TRBD1. The CDR3 totals 11 residues. In germline, CDR1 is SQVTM, CDR2 ANQGSEA.